The 20 T cell receptor beta chains given below trace back to one sample, sequenced in a study of beta chain features in type 1 diabetes. General observations from the study: Shorter TCRB CDR3s, moderately but significantly so, marked every one of the four CD4+ subsets in Type 1 diabetes patients.

These receptors have no identified antigens. The investigators reverse transcribed all of the isolated RNA, so they sequenced expressed TCRB transcripts. Measured with immunoSEQ multiplex PCR; TCRdb has only the in-frame clones, and not every one. Of 640,000 or so clones in the sample, around 15% are singletons; the top ten hold roughly 0.04%. What was sequenced was naive CD4+ T cells from blood. These receptors were obtained from a man between 18 and 35 years old with type 1 diabetes.

This clone was seen more than once but under ten times. V and J are TRBV2 and TRBJ2-2; D is unclear. Germline V gives CDR1 SNHLY, CDR2 FYNNEI. V gave up 0 bases and J gave up 4 bases, with 21 bases separating them. The CDR3 consists of 19 residues. Written as DNA, the CDR3 is TGTGCCAGCAGTGAAGCGCTTCCAGGACGGCTTATCTCCACCGGGGAGCTGTTTTTT. It specifies CASSEALPGRLISTGELFF.

The chain carries TRBV6-6 and TRBJ2-5, with D uncertain. Trimming took 2 bases from V and 2 from J, leaving 3 bases between them. The germline V gene has CDR1 MNHNY and CDR2 SVGAGI (reference sequence). The CDR3 loop spans 12 amino acids. In DNA form, the CDR3 reads TGTGCCAGCAGTTACGGGCAAGAGACCCAGTACTTC. Residues: CASSYGQETQYF.

This clone was picked up a small number of times. The chain has TRBV5-1 and TRBJ2-1; D perhaps matches TRBD1 (6 bases). CDR1 is SGHRS and CDR2 is YFSETQ in the germline V gene. This CDR3 has 13 residues. The V end was cut by 1 base, the J end by 12 bases, with 14 bases between. Here the CDR3 DNA reads TGCGCCAGCAGCTTGAGCCGGGACAATCGGCAGTTCTTC. It translates to CASSLSRDNRQFF.

The chain joins TRBV6-1 to TRBJ1-4, with 8 bases matching TRBD1. Germline-derived CDR1 and CDR2 are MNHNS and SASEGT. The CDR3 is 14 residues long. With 6 bases clipped from V and 7 bases from J, the junction kept 7 bases outside the gene matches. DNA for the CDR3: TGTGCCAGCAGGAACAGGGGGTTGGTTGAAAAACTGTTTTTT. Its translation is CASRNRGLVEKLFF.

This clone has a handful of counts. Other DNA sequences in this specimen translate into the identical CDR3. The chain links TRBV30 to TRBJ2-7; no definite D call. This CDR3 has 12 residues. V lost 0 bases and J 3 bases, leaving 6 bases between the germline ends. In germline, CDR1 is GTSNPN, CDR2 SVGIG (reference sequence). This CDR3 is CAWSVVLYEQYF. DNA of the CDR3: TGTGCCTGGAGTGTGGTGCTCTACGAGCAGTACTTC.

V usage is TRBV15 and J usage is TRBJ1-4; D is uncertain. Germline loops: CDR1 LNHNV, CDR2 YYDKDF (reference sequence). CDR3 length: 15 residues. V was pared by 5 bases and J by 4 bases, with 14 bases between. The CDR3 DNA reads as TGTGCCACCAGCCCCCAGAGGGCCGATAATGAAAAACTGTTTTTT. Amino acids: CATSPQRADNEKLFF.

The chain joins TRBV18 to TRBJ2-1; D call uncertain. This CDR3 contains 13 residues. The V end was cut by 5 bases, the J end by 1 base, with 6 bases between. The germline CDR1 and CDR2 sequences are KGHSH and LQKENI. The CDR3 bases are TGTGCCAGCTCAGCTGGTTCCTACAATGAGCAGTTCTTC. Protein product: CASSAGSYNEQFF. Based on the CDR3 plus reference TRBV18 and TRBJ2-1, the full variable domain is NAGVMQNPRHLVRRRGQEARLRCSPMKGHSHVYWYRQLPEEGLKFMVYLQKENIIDESGMPKERFSAEFPKEGPSILRIQQVVRGDSAAYFCASSAGSYNEQFFGPGTRLTVL.

The J gene is TRBJ2-7, the V gene TRBV5-6; 7 nucleotides line up with TRBD1. CDR3 size: 13 residues. V lost 6 bases and J lost 1; bases outside the gene matches: 4. Germline loops: CDR1 SGHDT, CDR2 YYEEEE. CDR3 DNA: TGTGCCAGCACGACAGGGAGATCCTACGAGCAGTACTTC. As protein: CASTTGRSYEQYF.

This clone was counted between two and nine times. The chain uses TRBV9 and TRBJ1-3; no clear D gene. CDR3 length: 14 amino acids. Trimming pared 1 base from V and 0 bases from J, leaving 5 bases between. Per germline, CDR1 SGDLS and CDR2 YYNGEE. The CDR3 sequence: CASSVFVSGNTIYF. The CDR3 nucleotides are TGTGCCAGCAGCGTATTTGTCTCTGGAAACACCATATATTTT.

Only a few counts were recorded for this clone. The chain has TRBV5-4 and TRBJ2-5; D unclear. Germline-derived CDR1 and CDR2 are SGHNT and YYREEE (reference sequence). Trimming pared 0 bases from V and 2 bases from J, leaving 8 bases between. The CDR3 covers 14 residues. DNA of the CDR3: TGTGCCAGCAGCTTGGTCAGCGCTCAAGAGACCCAGTACTTC. Amino acid sequence: CASSLVSAQETQYF.

The CDR3 DNA is TGTGCCAGCAGCTTAGTTAGTGTGTCTAGCGGGGGTGATGAGCAGTTCTTC. Amino acids: CASSLVSVSSGGDEQFF. The chain employs TRBV7-2 and TRBJ2-1; TRBD2 agrees at 10 bases. Trimming removed 1 base from V and 8 bases from J; junction bases left unmatched: 11. This CDR3 is built from 17 residues. Germline V lookup: CDR1 SGHTA, CDR2 FQGNSA. Full variable domain (rest looked up from reference TRBV7-2 and TRBJ2-1): GAGVSQSPSNKVTEKGKDVELRCDPISGHTALYWYRQSLGQGLEFLIYFQGNSAPDKSGLPSDRFSAERTGGSVSTLTIQRTQQEDSAVYLCASSLVSVSSGGDEQFFGPGTRLTVL.

Notes on this clone: The sample contains more than one DNA sequence encoding this CDR3. The chain couples TRBV28 to TRBJ2-7, with D unresolved. Germline V CDR1 and CDR2: MDHEN, SYDVKM. V was trimmed by 2 bases and J by 3 bases, leaving 2 bases between them. The CDR3 contains 11 residues. CDR3 sequence: CASSLDYEQYF. In DNA, the CDR3 is TGTGCCAGCAGTTTAGACTACGAGCAGTACTTC.

The genes are TRBV4-3 and TRBJ1-2; no clear D. Germline V gives CDR1 LGHNA, CDR2 YSLEER. The CDR3 consists of 15 residues. Trimming removed 0 bases from V and 4 bases from J, with 12 bases in between. The CDR3 region has the DNA TGCGCCAGCAGCCAAGAGGGGTTGGGTGGCTATGGCTACACCTTC. Amino acids: CASSQEGLGGYGYTF.

The V and J genes are TRBV11-2 and TRBJ2-1; the match to TRBD2 covers 10 bases. With V trimmed by 5 bases and J by 7 bases, 8 bases remained unmatched. The CDR3 sequence is 15 residues long. Germline assignment: CDR1 SGHAT and CDR2 FQNNGV. The CDR3 coding sequence is TGTGCCAGCAGCAACCAGCCTAGCGGGAGTAATGAGCAGTTCTTC. Protein: CASSNQPSGSNEQFF.

This clone was recorded a few times. V usage is TRBV30 and J usage is TRBJ1-4; no clear D. CDR1 and CDR2 from the germline V gene are GTSNPN and SVGIG (reference sequence). Trimming took 1 base from V and 4 from J, leaving 7 bases between them. The CDR3 has 13 amino acids. The CDR3 coding sequence is TGTGCCTGGAGTGGCTCATTTAATGAAAAACTGTTTTTT. Its translation is CAWSGSFNEKLFF. Based on the CDR3 plus reference TRBV30 and TRBJ1-4, the full variable domain is SQTIHQWPATLVQPVGSPLSLECTVEGTSNPNLYWYRQAAGRGLQLLFYSVGIGQISSEVPQNLSASRPQDRQFILSSKKLLLSDSGFYLCAWSGSFNEKLFFGSGTQLSVL.

This chain joins TRBV4-3 and TRBJ2-2; D may be TRBD1 (6 bases). Germline values: CDR1 LGHNA, CDR2 YSLEER. There are 15 residues in the CDR3. Trimming left V 4 bases short and J 3 bases short, with 12 bases between. DNA of the CDR3: TGCGCCAGCAGCCTTATGGACAGAGACACCGGGGAGCTGTTTTTT. Its translation: CASSLMDRDTGELFF.

V usage is TRBV29-1 and J usage is TRBJ2-3, with D unresolved. The CDR3 loop spans 13 amino acids. Germline V CDR1 and CDR2: SQVTM, ANQGSEA. V was trimmed by 3 bases and J by 3 bases, leaving 10 bases between them. The CDR3 sequence is CSVDIQATDTQYF. In DNA, the CDR3 is TGCAGCGTTGATATCCAAGCGACAGATACGCAGTATTTT.

This clone turned up a few times. The V call is TRBV6-1, the J call TRBJ1-1, with D unresolved. The CDR3 sequence is 14 residues long. Germline CDR1 MNHNS, CDR2 SASEGT. Trimming shortened V by 2 bases and J by 3 bases, and 10 bases separated the two germline ends. The CDR3 coding sequence is TGTGCCAGCAGTGAATTTCTGGAATACACTGAAGCTTTCTTT. Translation gives CASSEFLEYTEAFF.

This clone was counted between two and nine times. The chain uses TRBV7-9 and TRBJ2-1, with D perhaps given as TRBD1 or TRBD2 (5 bases each). Germline V gives CDR1 SEHNR, CDR2 FQNEAQ (reference sequence). Trimming took 0 bases from V and 4 from J, leaving 7 bases between them. The CDR3 is made up of 14 amino acids. CDR3 DNA: TGTGCCAGCAGCTTAGCAGGGACGTACAATGAGCAGTTCTTC. Translation: CASSLAGTYNEQFF.

Only a few counts were recorded for this clone. This chain links TRBV25-1 with TRBJ2-7; 8 bases map to TRBD1. V shed 10 bases, J shed 1 base, and the junction held 6 bases outside the gene matches. This CDR3 spans 13 amino acids. CDR1 and CDR2 (germline): MGHDK, SYGVNS. CDR3: CAICWDRSYEQYF. As DNA, the CDR3 is TGTGCCATCTGCTGGGACAGGTCCTACGAGCAGTACTTC.